The T cell receptor beta chain described here comes from a study of T cells in tuberculosis. Details on this clone: Its antigen is unknown.

Adolescents were screened for latent TB by skin test and IGRA. On average around 100,000 T cells per donor were immunosequenced. Study-wide results and caveats: A GMM-specific repertoire classifier reached 80% to 90% accuracy, AUROC more than 0.8.

Generated by immunoSEQ multiplex PCR, the TCRdb table keeps only in-frame clones and is missing some. The data show around 35,000 clones, about 94% seen once. The sequenced material came from PBMCs. The origin of this receptor is a donor aged 10 to 29 with latent tuberculosis or without tuberculosis infection. Some clones in this sample may be carry-over from other donors' samples.

The CDR3 bases are TGTGCCAGCAGAACACAGGGGCCGAATAATGAAAAACTGTTTTTT. This gives the protein CASRTQGPNNEKLFF. The genes are TRBV13 and TRBJ1-4; 7 nucleotides line up with TRBD1. Germline V gene lookup returns CDR1 PRHDT and CDR2 FYEKMQ (reference sequence). The CDR3 consists of 15 residues. V shed 6 bases, J shed 4 bases, and the junction held 8 bases outside the gene matches.